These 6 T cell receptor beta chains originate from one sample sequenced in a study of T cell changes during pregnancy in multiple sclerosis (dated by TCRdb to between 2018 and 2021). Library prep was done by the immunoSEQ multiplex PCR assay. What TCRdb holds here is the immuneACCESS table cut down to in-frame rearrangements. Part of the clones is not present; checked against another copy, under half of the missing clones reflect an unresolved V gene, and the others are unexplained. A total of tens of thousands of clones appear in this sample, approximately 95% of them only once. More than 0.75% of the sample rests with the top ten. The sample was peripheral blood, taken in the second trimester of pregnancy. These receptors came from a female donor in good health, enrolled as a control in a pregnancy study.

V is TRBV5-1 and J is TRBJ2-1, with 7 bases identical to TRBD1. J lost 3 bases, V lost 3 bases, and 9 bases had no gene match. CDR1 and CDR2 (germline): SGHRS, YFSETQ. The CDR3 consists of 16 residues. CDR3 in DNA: TGCGCCAGCAGCTCGACAGGGCCCCTAGACTACAATGAGCAGTTCTTC. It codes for CASSSTGPLDYNEQFF. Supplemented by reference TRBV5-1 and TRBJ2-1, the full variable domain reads KAGVTQTPRYLIKTRGQQVTLSCSPISGHRSVSWYQQTPGQGLQFLFEYFSETQRNKGNFPGRFSGRQFSNSRSEMNVSTLELGDSALYLCASSSTGPLDYNEQFFGPGTRLTVL.

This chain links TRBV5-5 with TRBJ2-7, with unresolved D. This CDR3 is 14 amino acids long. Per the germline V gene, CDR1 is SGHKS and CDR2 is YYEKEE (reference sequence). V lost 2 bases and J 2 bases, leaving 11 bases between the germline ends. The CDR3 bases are TGTGCCAGCAGCTTCGCAAACAGACCCTACGAGCAGTACTTC. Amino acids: CASSFANRPYEQYF.

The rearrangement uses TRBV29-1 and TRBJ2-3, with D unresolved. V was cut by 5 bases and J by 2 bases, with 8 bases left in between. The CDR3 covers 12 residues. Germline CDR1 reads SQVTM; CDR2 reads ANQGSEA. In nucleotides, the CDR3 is TGCAGCGTTAGGAGCTCCACAGATACGCAGTATTTT. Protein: CSVRSSTDTQYF.

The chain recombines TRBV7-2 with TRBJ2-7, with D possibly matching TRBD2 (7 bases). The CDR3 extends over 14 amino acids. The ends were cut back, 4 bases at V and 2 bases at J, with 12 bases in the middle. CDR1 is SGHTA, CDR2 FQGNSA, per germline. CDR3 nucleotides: TGTGCCAGCAGCTCGGCGGGGGCCCCCTACGAGCAGTACTTC. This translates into CASSSAGAPYEQYF. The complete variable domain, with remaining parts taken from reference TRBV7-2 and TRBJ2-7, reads GAGVSQSPSNKVTEKGKDVELRCDPISGHTALYWYRQSLGQGLEFLIYFQGNSAPDKSGLPSDRFSAERTGGSVSTLTIQRTQQEDSAVYLCASSSAGAPYEQYFGPGTRLTVT.

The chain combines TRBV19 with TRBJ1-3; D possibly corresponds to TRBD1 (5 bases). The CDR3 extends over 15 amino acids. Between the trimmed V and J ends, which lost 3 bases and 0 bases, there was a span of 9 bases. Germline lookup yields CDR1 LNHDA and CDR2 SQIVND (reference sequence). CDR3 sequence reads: CASSIDRTSGNTIYF. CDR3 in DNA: TGTGCCAGTAGTATCGACAGAACCTCTGGAAACACCATATATTTT.

The CDR3 coding sequence is TGTGCCAGCAGAGTCGGAGGCTCCTACGAGCAGTACTTC. Amino acids: CASRVGGSYEQYF. The V call is TRBV27, the J call TRBJ2-7; D might be TRBD2 (5 bases). V was cut by 6 bases and J by 0 bases, with 9 bases left in between. The CDR3 length is 13 residues. Germline lookup yields CDR1 MNHEY and CDR2 SMNVEV (reference sequence).